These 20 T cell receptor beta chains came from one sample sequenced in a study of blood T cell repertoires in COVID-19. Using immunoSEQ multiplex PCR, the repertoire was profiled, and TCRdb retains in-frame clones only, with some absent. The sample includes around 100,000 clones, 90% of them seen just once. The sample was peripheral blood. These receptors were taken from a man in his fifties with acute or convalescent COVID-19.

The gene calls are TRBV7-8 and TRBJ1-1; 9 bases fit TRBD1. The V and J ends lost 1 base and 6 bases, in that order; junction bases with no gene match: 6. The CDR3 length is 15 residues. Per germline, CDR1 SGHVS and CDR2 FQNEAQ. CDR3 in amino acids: CASSLGGQGRAEAFF. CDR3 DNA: TGTGCCAGCAGCTTAGGGGGACAGGGTCGTGCTGAAGCTTTCTTT. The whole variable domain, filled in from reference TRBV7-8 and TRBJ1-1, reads GAGVSQSPRYKVAKRGQDVALRCDPISGHVSLFWYQQALGQGPEFLTYFQNEAQLDKSGLPSDRFFAERPEGSVSTLKIQRTQQEDSAVYLCASSLGGQGRAEAFFGQGTRLTVV.

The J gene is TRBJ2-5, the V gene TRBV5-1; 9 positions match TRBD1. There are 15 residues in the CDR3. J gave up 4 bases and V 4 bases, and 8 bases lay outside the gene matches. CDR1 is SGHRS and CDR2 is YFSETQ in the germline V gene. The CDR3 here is CASSPGTGNRETQYF. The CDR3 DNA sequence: TGCGCCAGCAGCCCCGGGACAGGGAATAGAGAGACCCAGTACTTC. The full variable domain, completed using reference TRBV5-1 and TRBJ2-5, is KAGVTQTPRYLIKTRGQQVTLSCSPISGHRSVSWYQQTPGQGLQFLFEYFSETQRNKGNFPGRFSGRQFSNSRSEMNVSTLELGDSALYLCASSPGTGNRETQYFGPGTRLLVL.

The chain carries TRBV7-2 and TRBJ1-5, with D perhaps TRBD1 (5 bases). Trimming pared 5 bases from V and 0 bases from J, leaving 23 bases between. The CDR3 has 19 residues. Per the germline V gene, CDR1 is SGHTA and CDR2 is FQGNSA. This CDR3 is CASSPSGQLRGRSNQPQHF. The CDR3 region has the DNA TGTGCCAGCAGCCCTAGTGGACAACTAAGGGGCCGTAGCAATCAGCCCCAGCATTTT.

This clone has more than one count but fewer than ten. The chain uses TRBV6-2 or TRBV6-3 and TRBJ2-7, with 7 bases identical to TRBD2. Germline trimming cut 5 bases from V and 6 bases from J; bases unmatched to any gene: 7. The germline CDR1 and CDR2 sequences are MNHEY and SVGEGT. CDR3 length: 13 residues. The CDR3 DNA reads TGTGCCAGCAGTGCCAGACTAGCCGGCGAGCAGTACTTC. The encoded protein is CASSARLAGEQYF.

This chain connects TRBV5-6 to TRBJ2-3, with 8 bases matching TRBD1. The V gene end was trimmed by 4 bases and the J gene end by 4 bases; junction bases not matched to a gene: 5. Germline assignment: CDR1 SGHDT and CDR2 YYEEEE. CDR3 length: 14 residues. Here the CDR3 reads CASSLDRGADTQYF. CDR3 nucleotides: TGTGCCAGCAGCCTCGACAGGGGTGCAGATACGCAGTATTTT.

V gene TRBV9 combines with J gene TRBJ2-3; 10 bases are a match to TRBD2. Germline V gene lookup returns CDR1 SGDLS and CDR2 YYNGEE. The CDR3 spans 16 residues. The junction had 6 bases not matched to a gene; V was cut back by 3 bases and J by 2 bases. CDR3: CASSEGLARTTDTQYF. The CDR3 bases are TGTGCCAGCAGCGAGGGACTAGCGAGGACCACAGATACGCAGTATTTT.

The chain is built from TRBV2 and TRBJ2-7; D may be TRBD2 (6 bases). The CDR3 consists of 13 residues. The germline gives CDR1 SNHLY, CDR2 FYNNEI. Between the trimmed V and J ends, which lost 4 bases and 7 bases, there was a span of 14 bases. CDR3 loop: CASSVRRAQEQYF. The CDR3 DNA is TGTGCCAGCAGTGTCCGGAGGGCGCAGGAGCAGTACTTC.

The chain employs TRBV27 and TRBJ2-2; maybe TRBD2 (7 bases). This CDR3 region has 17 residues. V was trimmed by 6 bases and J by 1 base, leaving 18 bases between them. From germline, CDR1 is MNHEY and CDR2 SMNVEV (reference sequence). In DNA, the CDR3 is TGTGCCAGCAGCCCCCGGGGGGAACAGGGGAACACCGGGGAGCTGTTTTTT. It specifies CASSPRGEQGNTGELFF.

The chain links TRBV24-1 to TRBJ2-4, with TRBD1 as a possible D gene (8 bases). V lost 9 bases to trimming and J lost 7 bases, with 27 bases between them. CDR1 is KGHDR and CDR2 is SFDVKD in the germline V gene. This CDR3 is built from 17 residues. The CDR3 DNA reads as TGTGCCACCGAAAACCACTCTAAAGGACAGGGAGGGAACATTCAGTACTTC. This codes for CATENHSKGQGGNIQYF.

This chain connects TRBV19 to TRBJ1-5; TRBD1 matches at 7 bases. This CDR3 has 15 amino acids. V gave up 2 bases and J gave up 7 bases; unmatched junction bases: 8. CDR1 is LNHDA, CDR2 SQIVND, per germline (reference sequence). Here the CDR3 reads CASSIPGQARQPQHF. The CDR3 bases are TGTGCCAGTAGTATACCCGGACAGGCCCGGCAGCCCCAGCATTTT. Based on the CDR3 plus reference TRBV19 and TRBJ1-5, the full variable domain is DGGITQSPKYLFRKEGQNVTLSCEQNLNHDAMYWYRQDPGQGLRLIYYSQIVNDFQKGDIAEGYSVSREKKESFPLTVTSAQKNPTAFYLCASSIPGQARQPQHFGDGTRLSIL.

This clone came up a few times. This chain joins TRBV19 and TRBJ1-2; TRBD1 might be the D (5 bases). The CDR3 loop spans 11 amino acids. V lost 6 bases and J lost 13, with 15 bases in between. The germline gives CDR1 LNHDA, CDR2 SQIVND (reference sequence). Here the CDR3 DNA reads TGTGCCAGTAGAGATTTGGGGCCGCTCACCTTC. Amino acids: CASRDLGPLTF.

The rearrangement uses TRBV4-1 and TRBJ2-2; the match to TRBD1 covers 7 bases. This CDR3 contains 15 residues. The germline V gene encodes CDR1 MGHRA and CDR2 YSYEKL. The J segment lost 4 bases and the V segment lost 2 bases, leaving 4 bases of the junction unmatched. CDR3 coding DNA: TGCGCCAGCAGCCAAATAACAGGGGTCACCGGGGAGCTGTTTTTT. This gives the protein CASSQITGVTGELFF.

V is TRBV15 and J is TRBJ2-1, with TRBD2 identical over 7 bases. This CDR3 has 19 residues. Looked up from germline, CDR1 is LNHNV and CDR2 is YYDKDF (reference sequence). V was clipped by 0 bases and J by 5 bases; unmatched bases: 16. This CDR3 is CATSRESGWRREFNNEQFF. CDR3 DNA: TGTGCCACCAGCAGAGAGAGTGGGTGGCGGCGGGAGTTCAACAATGAGCAGTTCTTC.

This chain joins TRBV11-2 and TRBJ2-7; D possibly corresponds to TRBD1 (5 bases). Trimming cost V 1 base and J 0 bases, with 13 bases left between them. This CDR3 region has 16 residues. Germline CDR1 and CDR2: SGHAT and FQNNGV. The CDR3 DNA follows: TGTGCCAGCAGCTTAGGTGGTTATACAGGCTCCTACGAGCAGTACTTC. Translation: CASSLGGYTGSYEQYF.

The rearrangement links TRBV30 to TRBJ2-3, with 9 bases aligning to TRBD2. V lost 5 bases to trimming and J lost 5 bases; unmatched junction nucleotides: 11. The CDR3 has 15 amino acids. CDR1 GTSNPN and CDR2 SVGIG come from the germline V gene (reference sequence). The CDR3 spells CAWQRGGRAVDTQYF. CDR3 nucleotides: TGTGCCTGGCAGCGCGGCGGGAGGGCGGTAGATACGCAGTATTTT.

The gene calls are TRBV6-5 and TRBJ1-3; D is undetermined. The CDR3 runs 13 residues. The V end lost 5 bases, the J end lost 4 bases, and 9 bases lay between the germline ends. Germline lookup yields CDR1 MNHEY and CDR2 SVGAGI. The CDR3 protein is CASSTVSGNTIYF. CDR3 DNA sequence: TGTGCCAGCAGTACTGTCTCCGGAAACACCATATATTTT.

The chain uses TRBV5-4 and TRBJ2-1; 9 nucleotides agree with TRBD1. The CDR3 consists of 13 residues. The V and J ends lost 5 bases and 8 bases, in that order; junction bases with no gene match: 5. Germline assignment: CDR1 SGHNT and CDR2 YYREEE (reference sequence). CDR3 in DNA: TGTGCCAGCAGATACACAGGGGGCGATGAGCAGTTCTTC. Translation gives CASRYTGGDEQFF.

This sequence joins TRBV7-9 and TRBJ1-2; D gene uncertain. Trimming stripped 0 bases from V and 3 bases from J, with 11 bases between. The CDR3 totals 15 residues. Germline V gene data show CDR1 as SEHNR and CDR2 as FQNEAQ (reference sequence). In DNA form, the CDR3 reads TGTGCCAGCAGCTTAGCGGGGAGCGGCTACTATGGCTACACCTTC. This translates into CASSLAGSGYYGYTF. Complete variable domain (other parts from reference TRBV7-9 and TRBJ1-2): DTGVSQNPRHKITKRGQNVTFRCDPISEHNRLYWYRQTLGQGPEFLTYFQNEAQLEKSRLLSDRFSAERPKGSFSTLEIQRTEQGDSAMYLCASSLAGSGYYGYTFGSGTRLTVV.

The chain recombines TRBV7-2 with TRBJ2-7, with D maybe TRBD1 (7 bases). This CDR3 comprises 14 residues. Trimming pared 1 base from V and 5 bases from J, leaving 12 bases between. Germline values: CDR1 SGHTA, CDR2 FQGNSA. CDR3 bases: TGTGCCAGCAGCTTAGTAGGGGGCGGGGACGAGCAGTACTTC. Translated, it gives CASSLVGGGDEQYF.

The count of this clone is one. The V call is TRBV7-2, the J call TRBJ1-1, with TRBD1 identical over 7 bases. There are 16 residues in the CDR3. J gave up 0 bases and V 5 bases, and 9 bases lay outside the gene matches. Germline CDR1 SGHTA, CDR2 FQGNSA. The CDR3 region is CASSPPGQAMNTEAFF. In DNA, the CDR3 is TGTGCCAGCAGCCCACCAGGACAGGCAATGAACACTGAAGCTTTCTTT.